A selection of T cell receptor beta chains follows, all from one sample in a study of blood T cell repertoires in COVID-19. Sequencing used immunoSEQ multiplex PCR; TCRdb keeps in-frame clones, though not all of them. This table holds 310,000 or so clones, 70% to 90% found once. The specimen was PBMCs or T cells enriched from blood (not recorded which). These receptor sequences come from a woman in her 30s who had recovered from COVID-19. The conserved cysteine and the conserved F or W are not part of the CDR3 here. Each record gives: V gene, J gene, CDR3 length, CDR3 protein.

>TRBV6-2/TRBV6-3|TRBJ1-2|14
ASSRTGTMLIYGYT
>TRBV29-1|TRBJ2-3|12
SGASGGFTDTQY
>TRBV7-8|TRBJ1-5|13
ASSPSRQGNQPQH
>TRBV10-3|TRBJ1-1|11
AISGVLNTEAF
>TRBV30|TRBJ2-7|12
AWSPGTGGYEQY
>TRBV7-8|TRBJ1-3|15
ASSLPGGGRFGNTIY
>TRBV10-3|TRBJ1-2|12
AIRPNRGRDGYT
>TRBV19|TRBJ1-2|14
ASISLRTGREDGYT
>TRBV27|TRBJ1-1|14
ASREWMASLDTEAF
>TRBV12-3/TRBV12-4|TRBJ1-1|11
ASTETQNTEAF
>TRBV2|TRBJ1-1|12
ASLGGRENTEAF
>TRBV9|TRBJ2-5|13
ASSVGALTSETQY
>TRBV3-1/TRBV3-2|TRBJ1-2|13
ASSHSDRVTDGYT
>TRBV4-3|TRBJ1-1|12
ASSQDLGGLEAF
>TRBV7-3|TRBJ1-2|14
ASSLKGTAGNYGYT
>TRBV6-2/TRBV6-3|TRBJ1-1|14
ASSARGGFMNTEAF
>TRBV11-2|TRBJ1-2|11
ASSSRQAYGYT
>TRBV19|TRBJ1-6|10
ASSIVRGPLH
>TRBV7-9|TRBJ2-7|11
ASSSTGGYEQY
>TRBV6-5|TRBJ1-5|12
ASRAEGSNQPQH
>TRBV6-5|TRBJ1-2|10
ASSRQDYGYT
>TRBV30|TRBJ1-4|11
AWTGGFNEKLF
>TRBV5-6|TRBJ1-2|16
ASSSVRVSDGTHYGYT
>TRBV19|TRBJ2-4|14
ASSPGQGLAKNIQY
>TRBV7-9|TRBJ2-3|10
ASSSQGDTQY
>TRBV11-3|TRBJ1-1|14
ASNLGANRGSTEAF
>TRBV14|TRBJ1-1|12
ASSQGRFTRGAF
>TRBV2|TRBJ1-1|12
ASSEALPGTEAF
>TRBV6-4|TRBJ1-4|12
ASSPDPRGEKLF
>TRBV7-9|TRBJ1-6|13
ASSFITGEVRPLH
>TRBV5-4|TRBJ2-2|12
ASRAGGAGGELF
>TRBV19|TRBJ2-3|15
ASSMRAGGRSTDTQY
>TRBV9|TRBJ2-3|14
ASSAASGGPTDTQY
>TRBV5-5|TRBJ1-5|14
ASSLGSGGGNQPQH
>TRBV4-2|TRBJ1-4|13
ASSQGDRVGEKLF
>TRBV24-1|TRBJ2-5|11
ATSAGSQETQY
>TRBV6-2/TRBV6-3|TRBJ1-3|14
ASSPRARSSGNTIY
>TRBV18|TRBJ2-2|13
ASHRVLANTGELF
>TRBV6-5|TRBJ2-2|12
ASNRLGSTGELF
>TRBV19|TRBJ1-1|10
ASSIYGVEAF